A selection of T cell receptor beta chains follows, all from one sample in a study of cytomegalovirus exposure and HLA in healthy donors. Clones were sequenced by immunoSEQ multiplex PCR, and TCRdb holds only the in-frame ones, with some missing. The table records about 150,000 clones, approximately 72% of them present only once. The sample taken for sequencing was PBMCs. The receptors were gathered from a woman aged 60-70 years in good health and CMV-seronegative. The CDR3 runs from the conserved cysteine through the conserved F or W. The D gene is left open where the match is weak. Expanded clones are given a class, and other clones once, few, many or no size at all.

TRBV4-3	few	NA	TRBJ2-1	TGCGCCAGCAGTCGGACAGTCTCCTACAATGAGCAGTTCTTC	CASSRTVSYNEQFF
TRBV19	NA	NA	TRBJ1-3	TGTGCCAGTAGACAGGGCCCCGGAAACACCATATATTTT	CASRQGPGNTIYF
TRBV28	few	TRBD1	TRBJ1-5	TGTGCCAGCAGTTCCGGGGGGGACAGCAACAATCAGCCCCAGCATTTT	CASSSGGDSNNQPQHF
TRBV6-6	few	NA	TRBJ1-6	TGTGCCAGCGCCCGGGGGTCGGGCTCACCCCTCCACTTT	CASARGSGSPLHF
TRBV7-8	NA	NA	TRBJ2-7	TGTGCCAGCAGCTTACGCTCTCGGGACGAGCAGTACTTC	CASSLRSRDEQYF
TRBV6-1	NA	NA	TRBJ2-5	TGTGCCAGCAGCCCGACTAGGCGGCAAGAGACCCAGTACTTC	CASSPTRRQETQYF
TRBV7-2	NA	TRBD2	TRBJ2-1	TGTGCCAGCAGCCTAAGACCTAGCGGGAGTGGGTATGAGCAGTTCTTC	CASSLRPSGSGYEQFF
TRBV6-6	NA	NA	TRBJ2-7	TGTGCCAGCAGTTACGAAGGGGGTTACTACGAGCAGTACTTC	CASSYEGGYYEQYF
TRBV4-2	NA	TRBD2	TRBJ2-3	TGTGCCAGCAGCCAAGGGACCGTAGCGGGAGGAGAGGCAGATACGCAGTATTTT	CASSQGTVAGGEADTQYF
TRBV10-3	few	TRBD1	TRBJ1-5	TGTGCCATCGGGGGGACAGGGAATCAGCCCCAGCATTTT	CAIGGTGNQPQHF
TRBV5-5	NA	TRBD2	TRBJ2-7	TGTGCCAGCAGCTGGGGCGGGAGCTCCTACGAGCAGTACTTC	CASSWGGSSYEQYF
TRBV27	few	NA	TRBJ1-5	TGTGCCAGCAGTCCCTCAGGGGCCCGGAGGCCCCAGCATTTT	CASSPSGARRPQHF
TRBV4-2	few	NA	TRBJ1-4	TGTGCCAGCAGCCAAGGTCACACAGCCGAAAAACTGTTTTTT	CASSQGHTAEKLFF
TRBV5-4	NA	TRBD2	TRBJ2-3	TGTGCCAGCAGCTTAAGCGGGAGACCAGATACGCAGTATTTT	CASSLSGRPDTQYF
TRBV5-1	NA	NA	TRBJ1-4	TGCGCCAGCAGCTTGGAATCCCCGACAGCCAGGGAAAAACTGTTTTTT	CASSLESPTAREKLFF
TRBV23-1	NA	NA	TRBJ1-4	TGCGCCAGCAGCCAAGAGGTAGGGGGGGGTGGAAAACTGTTTTTT	CASSQEVGGGGKLFF
TRBV6-4	NA	NA	TRBJ2-4	TGTGCCAGCCCTCGAATATCACAGGGAATAGCCAAAAACATTCAGTACTTC	CASPRISQGIAKNIQYF
TRBV9	NA	TRBD2	TRBJ2-1	TGTGCCAGCAGCGTAGGCGGGGGTACCAGCTCCTACAATGAGCAGTTCTTC	CASSVGGGTSSYNEQFF